One sample yielded the 18 T cell receptor beta chains listed below, sequenced in a study of blood T cell repertoires in COVID-19. This table comes from immunoSEQ multiplex PCR, and its TCRdb copy is limited to in-frame clones, with some not included. The table has about 130,000 clones, roughly 83% seen once. The sample was peripheral blood. The receptors originated from a woman younger than 45 who had recovered from COVID-19.

This clone was detected once. J is TRBJ2-3 and V is TRBV10-3; no clear D gene. V lost 8 bases and J 5 bases, leaving 14 bases between the germline ends. There are 13 residues in the CDR3. CDR1 is ENHRY, CDR2 SYGVKD, per germline. The CDR3 DNA is TGTGCCATCGCTCAGGATGTCGGAGATACGCAGTATTTT. Translated: CAIAQDVGDTQYF.

The chain has TRBV3-1 (or the pseudogene TRBV3-2) and TRBJ1-1, with D possibly being TRBD1 (5 bases). V was clipped by 4 bases and J by 10 bases, with 16 bases between them. CDR3 size: 13 residues. The germline V gene has CDR1 LGHDT and CDR2 YNNKEL (reference sequence). In DNA, the CDR3 is TGTGCCAGCAGCCCCAATAGTAGGGGTCGAGCTTTCTTT. Translating it yields CASSPNSRGRAFF.

The rearrangement uses TRBV5-1 and TRBJ2-3; 10 nucleotides line up with TRBD2. Germline-derived CDR1 and CDR2 are SGHRS and YFSETQ. This CDR3 is 16 amino acids long. J was trimmed by 6 bases and V by 0 bases; bases with no gene match: 7. The CDR3 coding sequence is TGCGCCAGCAGCTTGGAAGCTAGCGGGAGATCGGATACGCAGTATTTT. Its translation: CASSLEASGRSDTQYF.

This chain connects TRBV24-1 to TRBJ1-5; D remains ambiguous. Trimming pared 2 bases from V and 9 bases from J, leaving 13 bases between. The CDR3 consists of 14 residues. Germline V gene lookup returns CDR1 KGHDR and CDR2 SFDVKD. CDR3 sequence reads: CATSDSTLHGPQHF. The CDR3 coding sequence is TGTGCCACCAGTGATTCGACACTTCACGGGCCCCAGCATTTT.

V and J are TRBV6-5 and TRBJ1-1, with TRBD1 matching 10 bases. The CDR3 sequence is 14 residues long. The V gene end was trimmed by 6 bases and the J gene end by 5 bases; junction bases not matched to a gene: 6. Germline lookup yields CDR1 MNHEY and CDR2 SVGAGI. CDR3 DNA: TGTGCCAGCAGACCCGACAGGGGGCCGACTGAAGCTTTCTTT. As protein: CASRPDRGPTEAFF.

This clone came up once. The CDR3 is CASSVNSGNTIYF. CDR3 DNA: TGTGCCAGCAGTGTTAACTCTGGAAACACCATATATTTT. V is TRBV2 and J is TRBJ1-3, with no clear D. V shed 4 bases and J shed 0 bases, with 4 bases lying between them. CDR3 size: 13 residues. Germline values: CDR1 SNHLY, CDR2 FYNNEI.

In its sample, this clone was seen once. The J gene is TRBJ1-1, the V gene TRBV10-1, with 8 bases lining up with TRBD1. CDR1 WNHNN and CDR2 SYGVQD come from the germline V gene (reference sequence). The CDR3 is 14 residues long. V shed 6 bases and J 5 bases; nucleotides not matched to a gene: 8. CDR3: CASRMDRVGTEAFF. The CDR3 DNA reads as TGCGCCAGCAGAATGGACAGGGTAGGAACTGAAGCTTTCTTT.

The genes are TRBV5-5 and TRBJ2-2, with TRBD2 identical over 7 bases. The CDR3 has 15 residues. V gave up 5 bases and J gave up 2 bases; unmatched junction bases: 6. Germline V gene lookup returns CDR1 SGHKS and CDR2 YYEKEE (reference sequence). The CDR3 here is CASRLPGLNTGELFF. As DNA, the CDR3 is TGTGCCAGCAGGCTCCCGGGACTAAACACCGGGGAGCTGTTTTTT.

The chain carries TRBV28 and TRBJ1-1; no reliable D call. This CDR3 contains 14 residues. Trimming took 3 bases from V and 2 from J, leaving 10 bases between them. The germline V gene has CDR1 MDHEN and CDR2 SYDVKM. CDR3 DNA sequence: TGTGCCAGCAGTTTCCTAGGGAGCAACACTGAAGCTTTCTTT. Translation gives CASSFLGSNTEAFF.

The chain combines TRBV5-1 with TRBJ2-1, with 8 positions matching TRBD2. The germline gives CDR1 SGHRS, CDR2 YFSETQ. The CDR3 extends over 14 amino acids. V shed 4 bases and J 4 bases; nucleotides not matched to a gene: 4. CDR3 amino acids: CASSVIAGYNEQFF. CDR3 in DNA: TGCGCCAGCAGCGTAATAGCGGGATACAATGAGCAGTTCTTC.

V usage is TRBV18 and J usage is TRBJ1-1; TRBD1 matches 7 bases. The CDR3 is 15 amino acids. Trimming took 0 bases from V and 2 from J; bases not matched to a gene: 3. Germline V lookup: CDR1 KGHSH, CDR2 LQKENI. CDR3 in amino acids: CASSPPSGGNTEAFF. In DNA form, the CDR3 reads TGTGCCAGCTCACCACCGTCAGGGGGTAACACTGAAGCTTTCTTT.

The V and J genes are TRBV2 and TRBJ1-6; 8 bases align to TRBD1. Germline V CDR1 and CDR2: SNHLY, FYNNEI. The CDR3 is 16 residues long. Germline trimming cut 0 bases from V and 10 bases from J; bases unmatched to any gene: 8. This CDR3 reads CASSEALGTGNSPLHF. The CDR3 coding sequence is TGTGCCAGCAGTGAAGCCCTTGGGACAGGTAACTCACCCCTCCACTTT.

There are a few counts of this clone. This may be a read error: a much more frequent sequence differs by one nucleotide. The chain carries TRBV7-9 and TRBJ1-1, with D unclear. The CDR3 is 13 amino acids. V was cut by 0 bases and J by 0 bases, with 2 bases left in between. Germline lookup yields CDR1 SEHNR and CDR2 FQNEAQ (reference sequence). The CDR3 nucleotides read TGTGCCAGCAGCTTAGCCATGAACACTGAAGCTTTCTTT. This translates into CASSLAMNTEAFF.

The chain has TRBV3-1 (or the pseudogene TRBV3-2) and TRBJ1-2; D possibly corresponds to TRBD1 (5 bases). The V gene's germline CDR1 is LGHDT and CDR2 YNNKEL (reference sequence). The CDR3 is 14 residues long. Trimming took 3 bases from V and 7 from J, leaving 15 bases between them. CDR3 sequence reads: CASSHRGGDPGYTF. For the CDR3, the DNA is TGTGCCAGCAGCCACCGCGGCGGGGACCCTGGCTACACCTTC.

The chain has TRBV2 and TRBJ2-5; 7 bases match TRBD1. V dropped 6 bases and J dropped 1; count of bases not matched to a gene: 8. CDR1 SNHLY and CDR2 FYNNEI come from the germline V gene. The CDR3 has 15 amino acids. The CDR3 loop is CASSRRGDSQETQYF. The CDR3 DNA follows: TGTGCCAGCAGCCGCCGAGGGGACAGCCAAGAGACCCAGTACTTC.

The chain recombines TRBV9 with TRBJ1-4; the match to TRBD1 covers 7 bases. The germline V gene has CDR1 SGDLS and CDR2 YYNGEE. V lost 2 bases, J lost 7 bases, and 8 bases stayed unmatched. The CDR3 loop spans 15 amino acids. The CDR3, as DNA: TGTGCCAGCAGCGTCGGACAGGATGGTATTGAAAAACTGTTTTTT. Protein product: CASSVGQDGIEKLFF.

The chain links TRBV5-4 to TRBJ2-1; D is possibly TRBD2 (6 bases). Germline V lookup: CDR1 SGHNT, CDR2 YYREEE (reference sequence). The V gene lost 4 bases and the J gene lost 5 bases, with 16 bases spanning the gap. This CDR3 is built from 15 residues. The CDR3 protein is CASSHIAANHNEQFF. Written as DNA, the CDR3 is TGTGCCAGCAGCCATATAGCGGCAAACCACAATGAGCAGTTCTTC. Full variable domain (remainder filled in from reference TRBV5-4 and TRBJ2-1): ETGVTQSPTHLIKTRGQQVTLRCSSQSGHNTVSWYQQALGQGPQFIFQYYREEENGRGNFPPRFSGLQFPNYSSELNVNALELDDSALYLCASSHIAANHNEQFFGPGTRLTVL.

The V gene is TRBV4-2, the J gene TRBJ1-1, with D unclear. The CDR3 has 14 residues. The V end lost 1 base, the J end lost 4 bases, and 10 bases lay between the germline ends. Germline V gives CDR1 LGHNA, CDR2 YNFKEQ. The DNA for the CDR3 is TGTGCCAGCAGCCAAGCACCGGGGAGCACTGAAGCTTTCTTT. Translated, it gives CASSQAPGSTEAFF.